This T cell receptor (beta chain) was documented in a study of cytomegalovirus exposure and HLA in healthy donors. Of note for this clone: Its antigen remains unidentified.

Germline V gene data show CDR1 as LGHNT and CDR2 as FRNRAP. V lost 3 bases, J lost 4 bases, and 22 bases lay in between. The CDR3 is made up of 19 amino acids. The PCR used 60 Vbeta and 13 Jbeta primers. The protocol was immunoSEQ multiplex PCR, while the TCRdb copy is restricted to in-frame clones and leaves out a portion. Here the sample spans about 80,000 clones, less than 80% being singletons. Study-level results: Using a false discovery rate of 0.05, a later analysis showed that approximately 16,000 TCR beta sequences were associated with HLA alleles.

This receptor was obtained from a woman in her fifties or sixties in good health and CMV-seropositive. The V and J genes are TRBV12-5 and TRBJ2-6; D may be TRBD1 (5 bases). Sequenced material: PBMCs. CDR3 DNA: TGTGCTAGTGGTTTCACAGGCCGGACCACTCCCGCCGGGGCCAACGTCCTGACTTTC. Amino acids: CASGFTGRTTPAGANVLTF. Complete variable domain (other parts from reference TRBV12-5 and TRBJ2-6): DARVTQTPRHKVTEMGQEVTMRCQPILGHNTVFWYRQTMMQGLELLAYFRNRAPLDDSGMPKDRFSAEMPDATLATLKIQPSEPRDSAVYFCASGFTGRTTPAGANVLTFGAGSRLTVL.